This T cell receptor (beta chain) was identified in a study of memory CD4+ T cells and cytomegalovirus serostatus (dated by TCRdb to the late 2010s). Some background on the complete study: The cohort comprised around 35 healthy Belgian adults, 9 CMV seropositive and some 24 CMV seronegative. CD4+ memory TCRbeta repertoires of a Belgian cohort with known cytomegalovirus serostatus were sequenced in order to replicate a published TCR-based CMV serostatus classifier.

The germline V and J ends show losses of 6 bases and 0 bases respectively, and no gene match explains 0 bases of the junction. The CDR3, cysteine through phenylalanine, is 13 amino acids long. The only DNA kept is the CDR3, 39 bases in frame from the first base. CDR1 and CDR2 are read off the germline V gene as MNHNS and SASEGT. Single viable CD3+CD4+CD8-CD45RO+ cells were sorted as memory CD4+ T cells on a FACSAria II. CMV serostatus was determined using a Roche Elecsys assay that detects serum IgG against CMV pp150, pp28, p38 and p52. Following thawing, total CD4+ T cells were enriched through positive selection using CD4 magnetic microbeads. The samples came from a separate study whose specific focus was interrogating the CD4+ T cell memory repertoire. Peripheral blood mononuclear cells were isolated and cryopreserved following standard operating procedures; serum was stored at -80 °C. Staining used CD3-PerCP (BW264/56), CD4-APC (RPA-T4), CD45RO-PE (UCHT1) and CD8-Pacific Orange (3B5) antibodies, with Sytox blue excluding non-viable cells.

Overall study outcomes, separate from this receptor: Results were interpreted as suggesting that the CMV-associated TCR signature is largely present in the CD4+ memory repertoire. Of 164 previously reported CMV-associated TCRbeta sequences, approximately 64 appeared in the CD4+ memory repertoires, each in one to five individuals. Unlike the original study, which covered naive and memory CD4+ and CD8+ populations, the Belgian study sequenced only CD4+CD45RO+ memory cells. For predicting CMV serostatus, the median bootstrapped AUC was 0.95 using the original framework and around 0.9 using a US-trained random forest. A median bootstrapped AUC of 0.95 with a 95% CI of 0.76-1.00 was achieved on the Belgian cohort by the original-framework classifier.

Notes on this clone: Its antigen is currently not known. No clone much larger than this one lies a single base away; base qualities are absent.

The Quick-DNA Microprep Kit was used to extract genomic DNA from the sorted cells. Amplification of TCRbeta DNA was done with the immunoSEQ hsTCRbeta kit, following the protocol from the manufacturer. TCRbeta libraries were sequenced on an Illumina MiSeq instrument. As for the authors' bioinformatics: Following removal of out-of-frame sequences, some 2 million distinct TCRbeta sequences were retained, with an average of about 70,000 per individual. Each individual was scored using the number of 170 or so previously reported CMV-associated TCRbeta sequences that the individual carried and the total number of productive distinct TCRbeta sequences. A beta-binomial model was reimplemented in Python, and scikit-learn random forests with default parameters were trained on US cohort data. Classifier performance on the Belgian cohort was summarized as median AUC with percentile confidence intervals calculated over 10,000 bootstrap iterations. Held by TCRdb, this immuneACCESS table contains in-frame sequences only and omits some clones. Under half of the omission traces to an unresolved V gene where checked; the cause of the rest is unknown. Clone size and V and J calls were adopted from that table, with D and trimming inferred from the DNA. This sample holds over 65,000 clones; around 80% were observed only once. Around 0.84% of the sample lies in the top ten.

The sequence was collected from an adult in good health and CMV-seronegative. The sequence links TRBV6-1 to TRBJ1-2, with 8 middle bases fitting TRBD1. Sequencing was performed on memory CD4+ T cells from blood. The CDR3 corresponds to CASRQGANYGYTF. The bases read TGTGCCAGCAGACAGGGGGCTAACTATGGCTACACCTTC.